Each of the 9 T cell receptor beta chains below was sequenced from the same sample in a study of control samples from healthy donors and cancer patients. Only in-frame clones appear in the TCRdb table, and some are missing; sequencing was by immunoSEQ multiplex PCR. The sample consists of under 150,000 clones, 93% of them appearing once. Source material: blood. Source of these receptors: a man younger than 45 in good health.

This sequence joins TRBV5-1 and TRBJ2-7, with TRBD1 matching 9 bases. V gave up 2 bases and J gave up 1 base; unmatched junction bases: 1. The CDR3 has 14 residues. In germline, CDR1 is SGHRS, CDR2 YFSETQ. The CDR3 reads CASSFGTGSYEQYV. Written as DNA, the CDR3 is TGCGCCAGCAGCTTTGGGACAGGGTCCTACGAGCAGTACGTC.

This sequence joins TRBV4-1 and TRBJ2-5; 8 nucleotides align to TRBD2. V was clipped by 1 base and J by 2 bases; unmatched bases: 3. CDR1 is MGHRA and CDR2 is YSYEKL in the germline V gene. The CDR3 spans 15 residues. The CDR3 bases are TGCGCCAGCAGCCAAGTCCCGGGGGGGCAAGAGACCCAGTACTTC. It translates to CASSQVPGGQETQYF.

This clone was seen once. J is TRBJ1-2 and V is TRBV6-4; no clear D. V dropped 2 bases and J dropped 1 base, with 5 bases sitting between them. The CDR3 is made up of 13 amino acids. CDR1 MRHNA and CDR2 SNTAGT come from the germline V gene. CDR3 bases: TGTGCCAGCAGTGACAGGGATAACTATGGCTACACCTTC. It codes for CASSDRDNYGYTF.

V and J are TRBV19 and TRBJ2-1; 13 bases fit TRBD2. This CDR3 has 19 residues. CDR1 is LNHDA and CDR2 is SQIVND in the germline V gene (reference sequence). Trimming took 3 bases from V and 4 from J; bases not matched to a gene: 12. The CDR3 sequence is CASSMRGLAGAPPYNEQFF. In DNA form, the CDR3 reads TGTGCCAGTAGTATGAGAGGACTAGCGGGGGCCCCGCCGTACAATGAGCAGTTCTTC. Using reference TRBV19 and TRBJ2-1 for the parts outside the CDR3, the full variable domain is DGGITQSPKYLFRKEGQNVTLSCEQNLNHDAMYWYRQDPGQGLRLIYYSQIVNDFQKGDIAEGYSVSREKKESFPLTVTSAQKNPTAFYLCASSMRGLAGAPPYNEQFFGPGTRLTVL.

The chain links TRBV28 to TRBJ1-2; D uncertain. The CDR3 loop spans 14 amino acids. The germline V gene has CDR1 MDHEN and CDR2 SYDVKM. Trimming took 10 bases from V and 0 from J, leaving 15 bases between them. As DNA, the CDR3 is TGTGCCACCTCCCGGCAAGCGGCTAACTATGGCTACACCTTC. Its protein is CATSRQAANYGYTF.

This CDR3 reads CASSLAEGGYGYTF. The CDR3 DNA reads TGTGCCAGCAGCTTAGCAGAAGGGGGCTATGGCTACACCTTC. J is TRBJ1-2 and V is TRBV7-9; a weak D match, TRBD1 (6 bases). V was shortened by 0 bases and J by 4 bases, with 9 bases between the two germline ends. Per germline, CDR1 SEHNR and CDR2 FQNEAQ (reference sequence). The CDR3 covers 14 residues. Full variable domain (remainder filled in from reference TRBV7-9 and TRBJ1-2): DTGVSQNPRHKITKRGQNVTFRCDPISEHNRLYWYRQTLGQGPEFLTYFQNEAQLEKSRLLSDRFSAERPKGSFSTLEIQRTEQGDSAMYLCASSLAEGGYGYTFGSGTRLTVV.

Notes on this clone: This CDR3 is also generated by other DNA sequences in the sample. Here the CDR3 reads CASSLAGSYNEQFF. The CDR3 region has the DNA TGCGCCAGCAGCTTGGCAGGCTCCTACAATGAGCAGTTCTTC. The chain has TRBV5-1 and TRBJ2-1; D is ambiguous. This CDR3 spans 14 amino acids. Germline lookup yields CDR1 SGHRS and CDR2 YFSETQ. With 0 bases removed from V and 0 bases from J, the gap between germline ends came to 4 bases.

The chain carries TRBV19 and TRBJ2-1; 8 bases agree with TRBD2. CDR3 length equals 15 residues. V gave up 10 bases and J gave up 2 bases; unmatched junction bases: 10. Germline V lookup: CDR1 LNHDA, CDR2 SQIVND (reference sequence). The chain's CDR3 is CAKPRGAQPYNEQFF. CDR3 DNA: TGTGCCAAGCCGCGGGGGGCACAGCCCTACAATGAGCAGTTCTTC. Full variable domain (remainder filled in from reference TRBV19 and TRBJ2-1): DGGITQSPKYLFRKEGQNVTLSCEQNLNHDAMYWYRQDPGQGLRLIYYSQIVNDFQKGDIAEGYSVSREKKESFPLTVTSAQKNPTAFYLCAKPRGAQPYNEQFFGPGTRLTVL.

DNA for the CDR3: TGTGCCAGCAGCTTGGGGGCTAGCGGGGGGGCCCATGAGCAGTTCTTC. It yields the protein CASSLGASGGAHEQFF. V and J are TRBV5-4 and TRBJ2-1; 12 nucleotides match TRBD2. Germline loops: CDR1 SGHNT, CDR2 YYREEE (reference sequence). The CDR3 is made up of 16 amino acids. Germline trimming cut 0 bases from V and 8 bases from J; bases unmatched to any gene: 6.